This paragraph covers one T cell receptor beta chain sequence. The sample holds many counts of this clonotype. It has no known antigen specificity. There are no base qualities to consult, and no much larger clone falls within one base. Genomic DNA extracted from blood was used in amounts of roughly 220-500 ng for amplification of TRB repertoires. Sequencing took place on an Illumina MiSeq. TRB rearrangements were amplified by multiplex PCR with BIOMED2 TRB-A/B primer pools. Illumina-compatible adapters and 7-nucleotide sample barcodes were added to the amplicons in two consecutive PCRs. Phusion HS II polymerase was used for all library PCRs. Amplicons were gel-purified with the NucleoSpin Gel and PCR Clean-up kit, quantified on Qubit, and pooled at approximately 4 nM. Before Illumina next-generation sequencing, the quality of the amplicon pool was assessed on an Agilent 2100 Bioanalyzer. The authors' pipeline ran thus. Annotation of TRB rearrangements was performed with MiXCR 3.0.8 using the default MiXCR reference library. Non-productive reads and sequences with fewer than 2 reads were removed, and each unique CDR3 nucleotide sequence was counted as one clone. Clonality, diversity, richness and V-J gene usage were computed in R 3.5.1. TCR clustering by CDR3 similarity used GLIPH2, with generation probabilities calculated by OLGA. Only GLIPH2 clusters with at least four unique TCR clonotypes present in at least three individuals were retained. The raw public data were reprocessed by TCRdb itself: fastp quality trimming at Q25, MiXCR clonotype calling, in-frame beta chains only. Each record represents a unique CDR3 protein, reported with the most common genes and DNA among its rows. The authors' filters were not applied to this entry. A total of a few thousand distinct CDR3 sequences appear in this sample, roughly 26% of them only once. The ten largest clones capture 10% to 15% of the sample.

This entry belongs to a study of T and B cells in COVID-19 patients (TCRdb year 2020). The study in broad terms: Using TRB and IGH repertoire sequencing of peripheral blood, the study characterized adaptive immunity in COVID-19 patients who had active infection or had recovered. For the repertoire analyses, the comparison was an age-matched reference group of roughly 40 healthy donors who were negative for COVID-19 antibodies. Two patients were in both the active and recovered cohorts because samples existed from active disease and from after recovery. The TCR and BCR sequence repository comprised roughly 40 patients and 60 to 75 time points, with over 7 million TCR sequences analysed. In the active-infection cohort, about 65% of the roughly 20 patients were critically ill and required mechanical ventilation or ECMO. As many as 9 follow-up blood samples were collected from each patient, and in some individuals these samples spanned different disease stages. The recovered cohort included around 18 patients who contributed about 21 samples, and most of those patients had mild to moderate COVID-19 that was managed on an outpatient basis. Median age was about 30 years in the recovered cohort versus less than 75 years in the active-infection cohort. In the active-infection cohort, nine tenths of the roughly 20 patients had comorbidities linked to unfavorable COVID-19 outcome.

The CDR1 and CDR2 encoded by the germline V gene are SGHRS and YFSETQ. Taken from cysteine to phenylalanine, the CDR3 has 16 residues. Only the CDR3 region is kept as DNA, spanning 48 bases read in frame from base 1. Trimming takes 4 bases from V and 5 bases from J, and the germline ends sit 22 bases apart. What the research found in general, with its limitations: Specific T cell subsets (CD4+/Treg/CD8+) and sorted SARS-CoV-2-responsive or tetramer+ T cells had not yet been sequenced, and these experiments were ongoing. The reported TCR clusters were said to need prospective validation before any clinical use. The size of the cohort was considered insufficient for assessing HLA contributions to COVID-19 susceptibility or severity. A total of some 2,400 exclusive TCR clusters, including some 31 low-pGen clusters, were found in the recovered cohort. Blood samples obtained from mildly ill patients during symptoms, as well as early samples obtained from severe cases, were available only in scarce numbers. In active COVID-19, TRB repertoires were highly clonal, while at recovery, diversity and richness increased above the levels seen in healthy donors. Strongly skewed TRBV/TRBJ gene usage was reported in patients with COVID-19.

The sequenced sample was blood. Rearrangement joined TRBV5-1 to TRBJ2-7; the D region possibly corresponds to TRBD2 (5 bases align). The TCR was taken from a human donor with active COVID-19. This receptor carries the CDR3 CASSLGVVGVSDEQYF. The sequenced DNA: TGCGCCAGCAGCCTCGGGGTGGTTGGGGTATCGGACGAGCAGTACTTC.